Presented here are 3 T cell receptor beta chains from one specimen sequenced in a study of patients and donors after allogeneic stem cell transplantation. TCRdb called the RT-PCR reads again in MiXCR, with one record for every CDR3 protein. The sample lists some 2,300 distinct CDR3 sequences, 6% to 9% occurring once. The sequencing sample was made of blood, either unsorted or a sorted T cell fraction (not recorded which). Every receptor here comes from a human donor who was either an allogeneic HSCT recipient or a stem cell or donor lymphocyte infusion donor (not recorded which). It is not recorded whose cells these are; they may come from a transplant donor.

By its share, this clonotype is medium-sized. The J gene is TRBJ2-7, the V gene TRBV29-1; a weak D match, TRBD2 (5 bases). The V and J ends lost 3 bases and 6 bases respectively, with 12 bases between them. Germline assignment: CDR1 SQVTM and CDR2 ANQGSEA. The CDR3 totals 12 residues. The CDR3 region has the DNA TGCAGCGTTGAGATCGCGGGCCCCGAGCAGTACTTC. Protein sequence: CSVEIAGPEQYF.

This clonotype is medium-sized by share. CDR3 amino acids: CSAGDSVSYEQYF. The CDR3 nucleotides are TGCAGTGCTGGGGACAGCGTATCCTACGAGCAGTACTTC. The gene calls are TRBV20-1 and TRBJ2-7; 7 bases are shared with TRBD1. CDR1 and CDR2 (germline): DFQATT, SNEGSKA (reference sequence). V trimming: 5 bases; J trimming: 1 base; junction bases outside the gene matches: 5. The length of the CDR3 is 13 residues.

This clonotype showed up just a few times. This chain uses TRBV19 with TRBJ2-1; TRBD2 matches 7 bases. The germline CDR1 and CDR2 sequences are LNHDA and SQIVND (reference sequence). V lost 3 bases and J lost 0; bases outside the gene matches: 8. The CDR3 spans 17 residues. CDR3 region: CASSIPAGPSSYNEQFF. In nucleotides, the CDR3 is TGTGCCAGTAGTATCCCAGCGGGACCAAGCTCCTACAATGAGCAGTTCTTC.